Shown below are 25 T cell receptor beta chains from a single sample sequenced in a study of T cell clonality in common variable immunodeficiency. The table came from immunoSEQ multiplex PCR; TCRdb's copy has only in-frame clones and leaves some out. This sample has approximately 44,000 clones, each found more than once. Sample: peripheral blood mononuclear cells. These receptors all come from a person aged 18 to 75 in good health.

This clone was observed many times. The read ends 3 residues before the CDR3 terminus; that terminus is restored from the germline J gene. The chain carries TRBV28 and TRBJ2-7; tentative D call: TRBD2 (6 bases). CDR1 is MDHEN, CDR2 SYDVKM, per germline. Trimming left V 4 bases short and J 6 bases short, with 19 bases between. The CDR3 covers 15 residues. Partial CDR3 DNA: TGTGCCAGCAGTTCCCCTAGCGAGACTGAACTCGAG. Translation gives CASSSPSETELE. The whole CDR3 protein reads CASSSPSETELEQYF.

This clone was detected ten times or more. The missing CDR3 end, 3 residues past where the read stops, is filled in from the germline J gene. This chain joins TRBV20-1 and TRBJ2-3, with TRBD2 as a possible D gene (6 bases). The CDR3 has 13 residues. The V gene lost 3 bases and the J gene lost 4 bases, with 11 bases spanning the gap. Germline assignment: CDR1 DFQATT and CDR2 SNEGSKA (reference sequence). The CDR3 reads CSASTGAADTQYF. The CDR3 bases that were read are TGCAGTGCTAGTACGGGAGCGGCAGATACG.

This clone was seen at least ten times. The CDR3 goes on 3 residues after the read ends, and that part is filled in from the germline J gene. The gene calls are TRBV20-1 and TRBJ2-5; 7 bases are a match to TRBD2. V lost 0 bases, J lost 2 bases, and 6 bases stayed unmatched. CDR3 size: 15 residues. CDR1 DFQATT and CDR2 SNEGSKA come from the germline V gene (reference sequence). The part of the CDR3 DNA that was read is TGCAGTGCTAGAGATGTGGGACTACCACAAGAGACC. It yields the protein CSARDVGLPQET. The CDR3 in its entirety is CSARDVGLPQETQYF.

This clone was counted at least ten times. Coverage ceases 3 residues before the CDR3 finishes, and the germline J gene fills in the end. The genes are TRBV12-3 or TRBV12-4 and TRBJ1-1; TRBD1 aligns across 10 bases. V lost 9 bases to trimming and J lost 0 bases; unmatched junction nucleotides: 10. The CDR3 length is 16 residues. CDR3: CASTGTGVEMNTEAFF. The sequenced CDR3 bases are TGTGCCAGTACCGGGACAGGGGTTGAGATGAACACTGAA.

This clone appeared many times. The read ends 3 residues before the CDR3 terminus; that terminus is restored from the germline J gene. V gene TRBV5-1 combines with J gene TRBJ1-1, with 7 bases fitting TRBD1. Losses at the gene ends were 4 bases for V and 5 bases for J; bases not matched to a gene: 5. Germline-derived CDR1 and CDR2 are SGHRS and YFSETQ. This CDR3 contains 13 residues. The CDR3 here is CASSDRVKTEAFF. The sequenced CDR3 bases are TGCGCCAGCAGCGACAGGGTTAAGACTGAA.

This clone occurred many times. Coverage ceases 3 residues before the CDR3 finishes, and the germline J gene fills in the end. The genes are TRBV20-1 and TRBJ1-1, with D perhaps TRBD1 (5 bases). V was cut by 0 bases and J by 6 bases, with 17 bases left in between. The CDR3 consists of 15 residues. The germline gives CDR1 DFQATT, CDR2 SNEGSKA (reference sequence). This CDR3 reads CSAREFGGEPPEAFF. Partial CDR3 DNA: TGCAGTGCTAGAGAGTTTGGGGGGGAGCCCCCTGAA.

This clone was seen at least ten times. The CDR3 end lies 3 residues beyond the end of the read and is filled in from the germline J gene. The gene calls are TRBV5-8 and TRBJ1-2, with TRBD1 matching over 10 bases. The CDR3 is made up of 15 amino acids. The J segment lost 0 bases and the V segment lost 4 bases, leaving 3 bases of the junction unmatched. Germline loops: CDR1 SGHTS, CDR2 YDEGEE. The CDR3 loop reads CASSPGTGANYGYTF. CDR3 DNA, as far as it was read: TGTGCCAGCAGCCCCGGGACAGGGGCTAACTATGGC.

This clone was observed at least ten times. The CDR3 end falls 3 residues outside the read, so it is completed with the germline J gene. The chain carries TRBV5-1 and TRBJ2-7; 7 bases are a match to TRBD1. Germline CDR1 and CDR2: SGHRS and YFSETQ. V gave up 3 bases and J gave up 2 bases; unmatched junction bases: 2. This CDR3 spans 13 amino acids. The chain's CDR3 is CASSSQGTYEQYF. The CDR3 bases that were read are TGCGCCAGCAGCTCACAGGGGACCTACGAG.

At least ten counts were recorded for this clone. The observed sequence ends 3 residues before the CDR3 terminus, with the missing tail filled in from the germline J gene. The chain is built from TRBV30 and TRBJ2-1, with 8 bases matching TRBD2. Germline CDR1 and CDR2: GTSNPN and SVGIG (reference sequence). CDR3 length: 14 amino acids. The V segment lost 2 bases and the J segment 8 bases; nucleotides outside the gene matches: 8. CDR3 amino acids: CAWSTTSEPYEQFF. CDR3 DNA (partial): TGTGCCTGGAGTACGACTAGCGAACCTTATGAG.

The table lists this clone with many counts. The sequenced CDR3 bases are TGCAGCGGGGGGGGATCGGGACAGTACTCCTTCGGGGGC. Its protein product is CSGGGSGQYSFGG. The entire CDR3 sequence reads CSGGGSGQYSFGGYTF. The rearrangement uses TRBV20-1 and TRBJ1-2; 7 nucleotides line up with TRBD1. Read coverage stops 3 residues before the CDR3 terminus; the germline J gene supplies the remainder. Per germline, CDR1 DFQATT and CDR2 SNEGSKA (reference sequence). CDR3 length: 16 amino acids.

This clone has at least ten counts. Sequencing ends 3 residues short of the CDR3 end; the germline J gene provides the rest. V gene TRBV7-6 combines with J gene TRBJ1-6; D call uncertain. CDR3 length equals 13 residues. Germline V gene sequence: CDR1 SGHVS, CDR2 FNYEAQ. The germline V and J ends were trimmed by 5 bases and 6 bases, with 8 bases remaining between them. This chain's CDR3 is CASSDSGNSPLHF. The CDR3 DNA, read in part, is TGTGCCAGCAGCGATAGCGGTAATTCACCC.

This clone was seen at least ten times. The read halts 3 residues ahead of the CDR3 end, with the missing end drawn from the germline J gene. The gene calls are TRBV5-1 and TRBJ1-1; 9 bases match TRBD1. The CDR3 loop spans 16 amino acids. CDR1 SGHRS and CDR2 YFSETQ come from the germline V gene. Trimming at V came to 4 bases and at J to 3 bases, leaving 10 bases not matched to a gene. CDR3 bases read: TGCGCCAGCAGCCCTTTAACAGGGGGCGGGTACACTGAA. Encoded protein: CASSPLTGGGYTE. The CDR3, in full, reads CASSPLTGGGYTEAFF.

The sample holds many counts of this clone. The sequence runs out 3 residues before the end of the CDR3; the remainder is reconstructed from the germline J gene. The chain uses TRBV19 and TRBJ1-5; D uncertain. Germline CDR1 reads LNHDA; CDR2 reads SQIVND (reference sequence). The CDR3 is made up of 15 amino acids. The V end was cut by 3 bases, the J end by 0 bases, with 9 bases between. The sequenced CDR3 bases are TGTGCCAGTAGTATGGGCAGTTATAGCAATCAGCCC. This encodes CASSMGSYSNQP. In full, the CDR3 reads CASSMGSYSNQPQHF.

This clone was observed many times. The read ends 3 residues before the CDR3 terminus; that terminus is restored from the germline J gene. J is TRBJ2-3 and V is TRBV9; TRBD1 aligns across 7 bases. CDR1 SGDLS and CDR2 YYNGEE come from the germline V gene. The CDR3 loop spans 15 amino acids. J gave up 0 bases and V 4 bases, and 5 bases lay outside the gene matches. CDR3 DNA, as far as it was read: TGTGCCAGCAGCTTCCGGGACAGAAGCACAGATACG. Protein sequence: CASSFRDRSTDT. Given in full, the CDR3 is CASSFRDRSTDTQYF.

The table lists this clone with many counts. The read halts 3 residues ahead of the CDR3 end, with the missing end drawn from the germline J gene. The V call is TRBV29-1, the J call TRBJ2-3; 8 nucleotides match TRBD2. Germline CDR1 is SQVTM and CDR2 is ANQGSEA. This CDR3 comprises 14 residues. V lost 1 base, J lost 4 bases, and 4 bases stayed unmatched. The covered CDR3 bases are TGCAGCGTTGAAGCCCCGGGGGGGCCAGATACG. It yields the protein CSVEAPGGPDT. The entire CDR3 sequence reads CSVEAPGGPDTQYF.

This clone appeared many times. Read sequence stops 3 residues before the CDR3 end, and the germline J gene provides the missing end. J is TRBJ2-3 and V is TRBV29-1; 7 nucleotides match TRBD2. J was trimmed by 5 bases and V by 6 bases; bases with no gene match: 5. The CDR3 has 12 amino acids. Germline loops: CDR1 SQVTM, CDR2 ANQGSEA. The CDR3 here is CSVVAGVDTQYF. The covered CDR3 bases are TGCAGCGTGGTCGCGGGAGTAGATACG.

This clone was picked up many times. The CDR3 end lies 3 residues beyond the end of the read and is filled in from the germline J gene. The chain couples TRBV4-2 to TRBJ2-2, with a weak D call TRBD1 (6 bases). The V gene lost 4 bases and the J gene lost 3 bases, with 15 bases spanning the gap. CDR3 length: 16 amino acids. Germline values: CDR1 LGHNA, CDR2 YNFKEQ. Incomplete CDR3 DNA: TGTGCCAGCAGCCGGAACAGGGAAGGGTACACCGGGGAG. Translating gives CASSRNREGYTGE. The whole CDR3 sequence reads CASSRNREGYTGELFF.

At least ten counts were recorded for this clone. Read coverage stops 3 residues before the CDR3 terminus; the germline J gene supplies the remainder. The chain employs TRBV20-1 and TRBJ2-5; no firm D call. The germline V gene has CDR1 DFQATT and CDR2 SNEGSKA (reference sequence). The CDR3 loop spans 14 amino acids. Trimming took 1 base from V and 2 from J, leaving 11 bases between them. This CDR3 is CSARGARLQETQYF. The CDR3 bases that were read are TGCAGTGCTAGAGGTGCGCGGCTACAAGAGACC.

In this sample, this clone turned up a few times. The missing CDR3 end, 3 residues past where the read stops, is filled in from the germline J gene. The chain couples TRBV20-1 to TRBJ2-1, with 11 bases matching TRBD2. The germline V gene has CDR1 DFQATT and CDR2 SNEGSKA (reference sequence). J was trimmed by 7 bases and V by 0 bases; bases with no gene match: 20. The length of the CDR3 is 20 residues. The CDR3 loop reads CSARDRASGRTGWDFNEQFF. The covered CDR3 bases are TGCAGTGCTAGAGATCGGGCTAGCGGGAGGACCGGGTGGGACTTTAATGAG.

This clone was seen repeatedly, ten times or more. Coverage ceases 3 residues before the CDR3 finishes, and the germline J gene fills in the end. The chain carries TRBV20-1 and TRBJ2-2; 8 bases fit TRBD2. Germline loops: CDR1 DFQATT, CDR2 SNEGSKA (reference sequence). CDR3 length equals 15 residues. Losses at the gene ends were 5 bases for V and 6 bases for J; bases not matched to a gene: 11. CDR3 in amino acids: CSASRGAGEAGELFF. The DNA read from the CDR3 is TGCAGTGCTTCCCGTGGAGCGGGGGAGGCCGGGGAG.

This clone has ten or more counts. The CDR3 extends 3 residues past the end of the read, so its final part is completed from the germline J gene. The chain uses TRBV7-3 and TRBJ2-1; TRBD2 agrees at 14 bases. CDR3 length: 18 amino acids. CDR1 and CDR2 (germline): SGHTA, FQGTGA. With 1 base clipped from V and 3 bases from J, the junction kept 5 bases outside the gene matches. The CDR3 region is CASSLRGLAGVSYNEQFF. Partial CDR3 DNA: TGTGCCAGCAGCTTAAGGGGACTAGCGGGAGTAAGCTACAATGAG. Full variable domain (rest looked up from reference TRBV7-3 and TRBJ2-1): GAGVSQTPSNKVTEKGKYVELRCDPISGHTALYWYRQSLGQGPEFLIYFQGTGAADDSGLPNDRFFAVRPEGSVSTLKIQRTERGDSAVYLCASSLRGLAGVSYNEQFFGPGTRLTVL.

This clone came up many times. The read stops 3 residues short of the end of the CDR3; the missing end is completed from the germline J gene. The chain joins TRBV19 to TRBJ1-5; 8 bases are a match to TRBD1. Looked up from germline, CDR1 is LNHDA and CDR2 is SQIVND (reference sequence). The junction had 7 bases not matched to a gene; V was cut back by 1 base and J by 5 bases. The length of the CDR3 is 16 residues. CDR3 loop: CASSIVPGGGYQPQHF. Incomplete CDR3 DNA: TGTGCCAGTAGTATAGTGCCAGGGGGCGGATATCAGCCC. The variable domain in full, completed from reference TRBV19 and TRBJ1-5, reads DGGITQSPKYLFRKEGQNVTLSCEQNLNHDAMYWYRQDPGQGLRLIYYSQIVNDFQKGDIAEGYSVSREKKESFPLTVTSAQKNPTAFYLCASSIVPGGGYQPQHFGDGTRLSIL.

As concerns this clone: The CDR3 extends 3 residues past the end of the read, so its final part is completed from the germline J gene. The V and J genes are TRBV25-1 and TRBJ2-3, with D perhaps matching TRBD2 (6 bases). CDR1 and CDR2 (germline): MGHDK, SYGVNS. The CDR3 spans 13 residues. The CDR3 DNA, read in part, is TGTGCCAGCAGTCCCCCCAGACTAGTGACG. Translating it yields CASSPPRLVT. Given in full, the CDR3 is CASSPPRLVTQYF. Using reference TRBV25-1 and TRBJ2-3 for the parts outside the CDR3, the full variable domain is EADIYQTPRYLVIGTGKKITLECSQTMGHDKMYWYQQDPGMELHLIHYSYGVNSTEKGDLSSESTVSRIRTEHFPLTLESARPSHTSQYLCASSPPRLVTQYFGPGTRLTVL.

This clone appeared many times. The sequenced fragment ends 3 residues before the CDR3 boundary, so the rest is inferred from the germline J gene. The chain recombines TRBV5-1 with TRBJ2-3, with TRBD2 as a possible D gene (5 bases). V lost 2 bases and J lost 4, with 5 bases in between. Per germline, CDR1 SGHRS and CDR2 YFSETQ. The CDR3 has 12 amino acids. Incomplete CDR3 DNA: TGCGCCAGCAGCTTACTAGCAGATACG. As protein: CASSLLADT. Given in full, the CDR3 is CASSLLADTQYF. Combining the CDR3 with reference TRBV5-1 and TRBJ2-3 gives the whole variable domain KAGVTQTPRYLIKTRGQQVTLSCSPISGHRSVSWYQQTPGQGLQFLFEYFSETQRNKGNFPGRFSGRQFSNSRSEMNVSTLELGDSALYLCASSLLADTQYFGPGTRLTVL.

Ten or more counts support this clone. Read coverage stops 3 residues before the CDR3 terminus; the germline J gene supplies the remainder. The J gene is TRBJ2-7, the V gene TRBV5-6; 11 bases fit TRBD2. There are 15 residues in the CDR3. With 5 bases clipped from V and 5 bases from J, the junction kept 9 bases outside the gene matches. Germline V gives CDR1 SGHDT, CDR2 YYEEEE. This CDR3 is CASSYSGGAFDEQYF. CDR3 bases read: TGTGCCAGCAGTTATAGCGGGGGGGCCTTCGACGAG.